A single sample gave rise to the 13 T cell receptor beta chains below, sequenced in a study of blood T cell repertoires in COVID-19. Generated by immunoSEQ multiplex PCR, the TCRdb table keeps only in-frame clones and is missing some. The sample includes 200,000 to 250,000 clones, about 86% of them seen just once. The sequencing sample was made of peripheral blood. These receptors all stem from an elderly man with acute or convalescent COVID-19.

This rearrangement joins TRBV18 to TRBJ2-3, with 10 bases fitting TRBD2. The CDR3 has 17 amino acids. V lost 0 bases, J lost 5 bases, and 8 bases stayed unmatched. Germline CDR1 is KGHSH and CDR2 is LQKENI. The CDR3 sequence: CASSPPSGRAMKDTQYF. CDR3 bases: TGTGCCAGCTCACCACCGAGCGGGAGGGCCATGAAAGATACGCAGTATTTT.

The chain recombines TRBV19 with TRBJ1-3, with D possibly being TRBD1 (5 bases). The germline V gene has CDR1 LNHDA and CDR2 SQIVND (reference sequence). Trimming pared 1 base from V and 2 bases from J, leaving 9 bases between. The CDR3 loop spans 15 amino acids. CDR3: CASSIGGTAGNTIYF. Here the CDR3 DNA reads TGTGCCAGTAGTATAGGCGGGACGGCTGGAAACACCATATATTTT. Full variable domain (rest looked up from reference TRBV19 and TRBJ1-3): DGGITQSPKYLFRKEGQNVTLSCEQNLNHDAMYWYRQDPGQGLRLIYYSQIVNDFQKGDIAEGYSVSREKKESFPLTVTSAQKNPTAFYLCASSIGGTAGNTIYFGEGSWLTVV.

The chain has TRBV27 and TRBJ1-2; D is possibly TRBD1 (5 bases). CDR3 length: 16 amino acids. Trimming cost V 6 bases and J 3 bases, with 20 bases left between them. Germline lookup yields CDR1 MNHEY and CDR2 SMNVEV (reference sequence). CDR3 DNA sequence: TGTGCCAGCAGCCCCAGCCGGTTGGGGCTATACTATGGCTACACCTTC. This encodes CASSPSRLGLYYGYTF.

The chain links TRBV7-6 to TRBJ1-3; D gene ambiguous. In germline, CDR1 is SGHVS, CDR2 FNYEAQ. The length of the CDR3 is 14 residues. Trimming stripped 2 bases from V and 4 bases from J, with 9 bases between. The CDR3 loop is CASSLRFRGNTIYF. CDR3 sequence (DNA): TGTGCCAGCAGCTTACGGTTCCGCGGAAACACCATATATTTT.

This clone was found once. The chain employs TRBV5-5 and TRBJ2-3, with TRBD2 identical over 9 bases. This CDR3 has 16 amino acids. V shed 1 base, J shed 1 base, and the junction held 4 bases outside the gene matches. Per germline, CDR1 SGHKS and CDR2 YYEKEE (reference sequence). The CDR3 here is CASSLLGGGGTDTQYF. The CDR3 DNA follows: TGTGCCAGCAGCTTGTTAGGCGGGGGGGGCACAGATACGCAGTATTTT.

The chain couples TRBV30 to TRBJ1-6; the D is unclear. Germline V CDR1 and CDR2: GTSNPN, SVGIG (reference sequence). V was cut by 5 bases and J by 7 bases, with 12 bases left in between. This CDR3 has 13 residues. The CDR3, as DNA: TGTGCCTGGGCCGCTATTGCAAATTCACCCCTCCACTTT. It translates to CAWAAIANSPLHF.

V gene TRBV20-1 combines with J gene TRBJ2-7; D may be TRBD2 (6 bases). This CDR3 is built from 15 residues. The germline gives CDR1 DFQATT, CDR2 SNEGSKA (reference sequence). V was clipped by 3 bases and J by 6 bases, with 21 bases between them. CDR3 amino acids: CSASVFRGVGGEQYF. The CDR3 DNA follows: TGCAGTGCTAGTGTCTTTCGCGGGGTCGGCGGCGAGCAGTACTTC.

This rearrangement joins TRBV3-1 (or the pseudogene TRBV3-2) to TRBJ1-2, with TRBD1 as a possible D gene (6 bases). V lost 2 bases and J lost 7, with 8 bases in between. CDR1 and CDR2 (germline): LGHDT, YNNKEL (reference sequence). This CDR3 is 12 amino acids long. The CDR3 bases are TGTGCCAGCAGCCAATTGGGGGCTGGCTACACCTTC. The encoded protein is CASSQLGAGYTF.

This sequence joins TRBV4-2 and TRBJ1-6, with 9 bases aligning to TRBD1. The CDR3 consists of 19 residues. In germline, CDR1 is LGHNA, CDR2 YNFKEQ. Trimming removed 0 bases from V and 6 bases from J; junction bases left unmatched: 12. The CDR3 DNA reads TGTGCCAGCAGCCAAGAGGGCCCTCCGACAGGGGGATTTAATTCACCCCTCCACTTT. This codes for CASSQEGPPTGGFNSPLHF.

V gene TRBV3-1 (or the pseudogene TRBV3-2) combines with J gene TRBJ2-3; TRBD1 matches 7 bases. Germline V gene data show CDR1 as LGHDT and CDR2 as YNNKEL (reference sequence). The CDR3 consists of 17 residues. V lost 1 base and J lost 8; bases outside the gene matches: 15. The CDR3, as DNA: TGTGCCAGCAGCCAAGCCCAGACAGGGACGGCTTTCTTTACGCAGTATTTT. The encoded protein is CASSQAQTGTAFFTQYF.

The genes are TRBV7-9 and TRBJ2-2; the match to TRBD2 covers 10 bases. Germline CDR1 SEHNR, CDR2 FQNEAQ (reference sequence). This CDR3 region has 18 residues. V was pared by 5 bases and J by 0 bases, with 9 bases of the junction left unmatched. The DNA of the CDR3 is TGTGCCAGCAGCCCCCGGCTAGCGGGGGCCACGAACACCGGGGAGCTGTTTTTT. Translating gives CASSPRLAGATNTGELFF.

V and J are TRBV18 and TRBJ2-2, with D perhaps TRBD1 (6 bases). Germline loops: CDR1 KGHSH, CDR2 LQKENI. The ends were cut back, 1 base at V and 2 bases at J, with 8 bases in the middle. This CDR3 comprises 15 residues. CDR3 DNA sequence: TGTGCCAGCTCACCACGGGACACTAACACCGGGGAGCTGTTTTTT. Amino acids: CASSPRDTNTGELFF.

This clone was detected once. The CDR3 bases are TGTGCCAGCTCACCAGAGATCTCCGACAGGAAATCTTATAGTCAGCCCCAGCATTTT. It encodes CASSPEISDRKSYSQPQHF. The rearrangement links TRBV18 to TRBJ1-5, with a tentative D call TRBD1 (6 bases). This CDR3 spans 19 amino acids. Trimming removed 2 bases from V and 6 bases from J, with 26 bases in between. Germline assignment: CDR1 KGHSH and CDR2 LQKENI.